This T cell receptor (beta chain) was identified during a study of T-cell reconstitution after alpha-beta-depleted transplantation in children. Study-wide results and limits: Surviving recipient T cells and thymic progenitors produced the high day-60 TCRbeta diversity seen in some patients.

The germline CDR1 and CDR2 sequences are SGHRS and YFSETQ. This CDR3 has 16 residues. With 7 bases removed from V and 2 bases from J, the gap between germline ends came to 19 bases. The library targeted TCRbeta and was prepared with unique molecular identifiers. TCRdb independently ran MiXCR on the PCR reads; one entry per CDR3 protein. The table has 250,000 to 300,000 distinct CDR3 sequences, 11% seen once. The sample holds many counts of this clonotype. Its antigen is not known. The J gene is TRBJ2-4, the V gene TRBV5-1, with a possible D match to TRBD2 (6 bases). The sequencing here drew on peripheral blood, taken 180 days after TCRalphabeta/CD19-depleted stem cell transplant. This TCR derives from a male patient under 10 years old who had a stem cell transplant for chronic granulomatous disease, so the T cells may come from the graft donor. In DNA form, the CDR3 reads TGCGCCAGCGGCGAGGGACTGACTGGGACCAAAAACATTCAGTACTTC. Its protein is CASGEGLTGTKNIQYF.